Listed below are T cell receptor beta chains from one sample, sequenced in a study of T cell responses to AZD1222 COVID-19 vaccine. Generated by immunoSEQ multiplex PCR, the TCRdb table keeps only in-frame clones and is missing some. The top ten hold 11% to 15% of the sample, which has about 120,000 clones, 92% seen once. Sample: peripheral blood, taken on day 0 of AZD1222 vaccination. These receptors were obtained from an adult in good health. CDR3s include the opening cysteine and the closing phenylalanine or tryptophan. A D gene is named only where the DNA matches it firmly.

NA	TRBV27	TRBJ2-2	CASSLPTWEGNTGELFF	TGTGCCAGCAGTTTACCTACTTGGGAAGGGAACACCGGGGAGCTGTTTTTT
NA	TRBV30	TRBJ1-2	CAWRGGGYTF	TGTGCCTGGAGGGGAGGGGGCTACACCTTC
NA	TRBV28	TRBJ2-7	CASMAGIYEQYF	TGTGCCAGCATGGCCGGAATATACGAGCAGTACTTC
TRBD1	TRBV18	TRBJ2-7	CASSPGTGFYEQYF	TGTGCCAGCTCACCCGGGACAGGGTTTTACGAGCAGTACTTC
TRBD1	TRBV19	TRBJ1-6	CASRVTGGSSPLHF	TGTGCCAGCCGAGTGACAGGGGGAAGTTCACCCCTCCACTTT
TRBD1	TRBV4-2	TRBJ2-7	CASSFRQGEDEQYF	TGTGCCAGCAGCTTCAGACAGGGGGAGGACGAGCAGTACTTC
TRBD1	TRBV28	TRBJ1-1	CASSKQGAPVSAFF	TGTGCCAGCAGCAAACAGGGGGCCCCAGTAAGTGCTTTCTTT
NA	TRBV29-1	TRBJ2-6	CSVGTGSGANVLTF	TGCAGCGTTGGGACGGGGTCAGGGGCCAACGTCCTGACTTTC
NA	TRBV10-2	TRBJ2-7	CASSEVDPYEQYF	TGCGCCAGCAGTGAGGTAGACCCCTACGAGCAGTACTTC
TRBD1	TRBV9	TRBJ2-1	CASSPRTGANEQFF	TGTGCCAGCAGCCCGCGGACAGGGGCCAATGAGCAGTTCTTC
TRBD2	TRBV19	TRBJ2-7	CASSIAREHLYEQYF	TGTGCCAGTAGTATAGCGCGGGAGCACCTCTACGAGCAGTACTTC
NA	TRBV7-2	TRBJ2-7	CASSIRKWGEQYF	TGTGCCAGCAGTATCCGCAAGTGGGGTGAGCAGTACTTC
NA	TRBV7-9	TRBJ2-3	CASSRGGTDTQYF	TGTGCCAGCAGCCGGGGTGGGACAGATACGCAGTATTTT
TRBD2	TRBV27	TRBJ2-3	CASSLVPGLASTDTQYF	TGTGCCAGCAGTTTAGTGCCCGGACTAGCTAGCACAGATACGCAGTATTTT
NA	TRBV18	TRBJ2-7	CASSLPGLYEQYF	TGTGCCAGCTCACTCCCAGGGTTATACGAGCAGTACTTC
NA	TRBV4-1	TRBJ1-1	CASSQELEEERKNTEAFF	TGCGCCAGCAGCCAAGAATTGGAGGAGGAACGGAAGAACACTGAAGCTTTCTTT
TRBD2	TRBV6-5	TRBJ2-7	CASTAASGRGYEQYF	TGTGCCAGCACAGCCGCTAGCGGGAGAGGGTACGAGCAGTACTTC
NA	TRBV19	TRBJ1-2	CASSSGGYTF	TGTGCCAGTAGCTCCGGTGGCTACACCTTC